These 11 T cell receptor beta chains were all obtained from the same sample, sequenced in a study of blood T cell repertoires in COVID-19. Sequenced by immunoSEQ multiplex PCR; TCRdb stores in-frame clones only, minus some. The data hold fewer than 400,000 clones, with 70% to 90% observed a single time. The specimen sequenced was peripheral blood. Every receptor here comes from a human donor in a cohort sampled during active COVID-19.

DNA for the CDR3: TGCGCCAGCAGATACTGGGACAGTACGTCCTACGAGCAGTACTTC. Translated: CASRYWDSTSYEQYF. The chain uses TRBV5-1 and TRBJ2-7; 7 bases are shared with TRBD1. Trimming took 5 bases from V and 1 from J; bases not matched to a gene: 9. There are 15 residues in the CDR3. Germline V gene sequence: CDR1 SGHRS, CDR2 YFSETQ. The full variable domain, with the rest looked up from reference TRBV5-1 and TRBJ2-7, is KAGVTQTPRYLIKTRGQQVTLSCSPISGHRSVSWYQQTPGQGLQFLFEYFSETQRNKGNFPGRFSGRQFSNSRSEMNVSTLELGDSALYLCASRYWDSTSYEQYFGPGTRLTVT.

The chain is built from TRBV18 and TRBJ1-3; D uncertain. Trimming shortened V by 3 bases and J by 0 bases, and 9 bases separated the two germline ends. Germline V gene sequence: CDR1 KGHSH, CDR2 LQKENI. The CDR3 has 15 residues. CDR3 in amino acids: CASSPPSLSGNTIYF. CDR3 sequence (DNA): TGTGCCAGCTCACCTCCTTCCCTCTCTGGAAACACCATATATTTT.

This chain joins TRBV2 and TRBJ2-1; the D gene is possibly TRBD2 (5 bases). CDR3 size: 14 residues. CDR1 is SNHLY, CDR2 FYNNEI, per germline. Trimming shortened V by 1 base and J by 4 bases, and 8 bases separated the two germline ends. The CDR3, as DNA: TGTGCCAGCAGTGAAGATAGGACTTACAATGAGCAGTTCTTC. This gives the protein CASSEDRTYNEQFF.

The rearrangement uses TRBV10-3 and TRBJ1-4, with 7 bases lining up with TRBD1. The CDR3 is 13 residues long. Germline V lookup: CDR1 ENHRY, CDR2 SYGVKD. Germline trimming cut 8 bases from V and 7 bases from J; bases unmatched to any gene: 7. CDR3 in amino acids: CAIGDSLREKLFF. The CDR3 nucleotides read TGTGCCATCGGGGACAGCCTTCGTGAAAAACTGTTTTTT.

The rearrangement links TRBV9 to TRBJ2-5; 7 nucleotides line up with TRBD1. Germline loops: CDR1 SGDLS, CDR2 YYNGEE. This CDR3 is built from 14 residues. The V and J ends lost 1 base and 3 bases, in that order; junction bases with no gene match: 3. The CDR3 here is CASSVSGQEETQYF. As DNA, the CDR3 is TGTGCCAGCAGCGTAAGTGGACAGGAAGAGACCCAGTACTTC.

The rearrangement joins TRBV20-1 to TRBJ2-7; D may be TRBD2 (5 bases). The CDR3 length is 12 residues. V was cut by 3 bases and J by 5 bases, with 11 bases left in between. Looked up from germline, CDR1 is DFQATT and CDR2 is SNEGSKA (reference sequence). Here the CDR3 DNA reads TGCAGTGCTAGTCGGCTAGCCCACGAGCAGTACTTC. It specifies CSASRLAHEQYF.

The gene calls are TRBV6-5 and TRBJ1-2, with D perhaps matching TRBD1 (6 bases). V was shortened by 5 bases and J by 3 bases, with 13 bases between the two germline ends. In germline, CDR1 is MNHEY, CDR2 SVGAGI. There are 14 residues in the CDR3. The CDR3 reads CASSTSGAHYGYTF. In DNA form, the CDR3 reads TGTGCCAGCAGTACTTCAGGGGCCCACTATGGCTACACCTTC.

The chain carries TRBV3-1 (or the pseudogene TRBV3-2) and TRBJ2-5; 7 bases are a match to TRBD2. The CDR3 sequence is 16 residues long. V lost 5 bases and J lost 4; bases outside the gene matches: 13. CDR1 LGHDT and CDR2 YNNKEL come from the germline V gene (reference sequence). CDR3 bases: TGTGCCAGCAGCAACCGGAGGCGGGAGATCGGAGAGACCCAGTACTTC. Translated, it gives CASSNRRREIGETQYF.

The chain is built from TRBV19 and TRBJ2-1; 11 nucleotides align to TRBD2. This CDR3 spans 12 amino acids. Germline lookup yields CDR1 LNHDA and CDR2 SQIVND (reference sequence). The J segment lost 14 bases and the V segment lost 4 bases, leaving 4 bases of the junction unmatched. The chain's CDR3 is CASSTNSGREFF. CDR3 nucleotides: TGTGCCAGTAGTACGAATAGCGGGAGGGAGTTCTTC.

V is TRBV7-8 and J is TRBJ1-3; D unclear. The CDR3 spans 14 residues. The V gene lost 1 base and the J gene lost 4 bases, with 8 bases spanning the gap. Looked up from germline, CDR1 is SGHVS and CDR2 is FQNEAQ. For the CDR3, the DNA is TGTGCCAGCAGCTTAGATGGCCTCGGAAACACCATATATTTT. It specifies CASSLDGLGNTIYF.

Here the CDR3 reads CASSQGLAGGVETQYF. The CDR3, as DNA: TGCGCCAGCAGCCAAGGGTTAGCGGGAGGGGTAGAGACCCAGTACTTC. The chain carries TRBV4-1 and TRBJ2-5, with 11 bases that match TRBD2. CDR3 size: 16 residues. The V and J ends lost 1 base and 4 bases, in that order; junction bases with no gene match: 5. CDR1 MGHRA and CDR2 YSYEKL come from the germline V gene.